One sample yielded the 27 T cell receptor beta chains listed below, sequenced in a study of post-analysis software for immune sequencing data. Broader study findings: Several TRBV segments, TRBV5-6, TRBV5-1 and TRBV20-1 among them, were found more frequent in patients than controls.

Unique molecular identifiers were built into the TCR beta cDNA libraries. MiXCR was run by TCRdb on the PCR reads, yielding one entry per CDR3 protein. The sample has about 540,000 distinct CDR3 sequences, under 40% seen once. These TCRs are of unknown antigen specificity. Sequenced input: blood. The source of these receptors is a girl aged 2 to 17 with multiple sclerosis.

A word on this clonotype: One base away lies a much larger clone, so this may be a sequencing read error. The rearrangement uses TRBV27 and TRBJ2-3; D perhaps matches TRBD2 (5 bases). Germline values: CDR1 MNHEY, CDR2 SMNVEV (reference sequence). The CDR3 has 14 residues. The CDR3: CASNVGSSTDAQYF. The DNA for the CDR3 is TGTGCCAGCAATGTTGGGTCTAGCACAGATGCGCAGTATTTT.

The chain employs TRBV9 and TRBJ2-7; possibly TRBD2 for D (5 bases). There are 14 residues in the CDR3. Germline assignment: CDR1 SGDLS and CDR2 YYNGEE. V was cut by 0 bases and J by 5 bases, with 12 bases left in between. The CDR3 reads CASSVEPGSNEQYF. The CDR3 nucleotides read TGTGCCAGCAGCGTAGAGCCGGGGAGCAACGAGCAGTACTTC.

The rearrangement joins TRBV24-1 to TRBJ1-5; D is unclear. Trimming pared 6 bases from V and 0 bases from J, leaving 8 bases between. This CDR3 has 14 amino acids. Per the germline V gene, CDR1 is KGHDR and CDR2 is SFDVKD. CDR3 coding DNA: TGTGCCACCAGTCGGGGTAATAGCAATCAGCCCCAGCATTTT. Translated, it gives CATSRGNSNQPQHF.

Points on this clonotype: A read error may be the cause here, since a much bigger clone is one base away. V is TRBV4-2 and J is TRBJ2-1; 8 bases agree with TRBD2. The DNA end lines up better with TRBJ2-7; the J call may be wrong. Germline V CDR1 and CDR2: LGHNA, YNFKEQ. CDR3 length: 18 residues. CDR3 residues: CASSQEIATSVLNNEQYF. The CDR3, as DNA: TGTGCCAGCAGCCAAGAGATCGCGACTAGCGTATTAAACAATGAGCAGTACTTC.

This chain links TRBV5-1 with TRBJ2-5; D possibly uses TRBD1 or TRBD2 (6 bases each). With the DNA end fitting TRBJ2-7 better, the J assignment may be wrong. This CDR3 has 15 residues. Germline V lookup: CDR1 SGHRS, CDR2 YFSETQ. CDR3 sequence reads: CASSFSGDKGYEQYF. The CDR3 DNA reads as TGCGCCAGCAGCTTTTCGGGGGACAAGGGCTACGAGCAGTACTTC.

This clonotype has only one observation. This may be a read error: a much more frequent sequence differs by one nucleotide. V gene TRBV6-5 combines with J gene TRBJ2-7; TRBD2 matches at 7 bases. CDR3 size: 15 residues. Germline CDR1 is MNHEY and CDR2 is SVGAGI. DNA for the CDR3: TGTGCCGGCAGTTACTCTGAAGCGGGGCCCTACGAGCAGTACTTC. It translates to CAGSYSEAGPYEQYF.

The rearrangement joins TRBV12-3 or TRBV12-4 to TRBJ2-7; weak D call: TRBD2 (6 bases). The CDR3 is 17 amino acids. The V and J ends lost 3 bases and 3 bases respectively, with 21 bases between them. This CDR3 reads CASSFGQRVLTNYEQYF. In DNA, the CDR3 is TGTGCCAGCAGTTTCGGCCAGCGGGTCCTCACAAACTACGAGCAGTACTTC.

The table lists this clonotype with a few counts. The gene calls are TRBV12-3 or TRBV12-4 and TRBJ1-5, with 7 bases lining up with TRBD1. CDR3 size: 15 residues. The V gene end was trimmed by 8 bases and the J gene end by 0 bases; junction bases not matched to a gene: 7. The CDR3 coding sequence is TGTGCCAGCGGGGGGACAGACTATAGCAATCAGCCCCAGCATTTT. This encodes CASGGTDYSNQPQHF.

The chain has TRBV20-1 and TRBJ2-1; 13 nucleotides match TRBD2. This CDR3 is 15 amino acids long. Germline CDR1 is DFQATT and CDR2 is SNEGSKA (reference sequence). The V gene end was trimmed by 3 bases and the J gene end by 4 bases; junction bases not matched to a gene: 3. CDR3 nucleotides: TGCAGTGCTAGTCAGACTAGCGGGGGGTACAATGAGCAGTTCTTC. Amino acids: CSASQTSGGYNEQFF.

This chain uses TRBV5-1 with TRBJ1-5, with 7 bases identical to TRBD1. V was clipped by 1 base and J by 1 base; unmatched bases: 5. Germline V lookup: CDR1 SGHRS, CDR2 YFSETQ. The CDR3 runs 16 residues. CDR3 sequence: CASSLTGVGSNQPQHF. CDR3 in DNA: TGCGCCAGCAGCTTGACAGGGGTGGGGAGCAATCAGCCCCAGCATTTT. The variable domain in full, with the rest retrieved from reference TRBV5-1 and TRBJ1-5, is KAGVTQTPRYLIKTRGQQVTLSCSPISGHRSVSWYQQTPGQGLQFLFEYFSETQRNKGNFPGRFSGRQFSNSRSEMNVSTLELGDSALYLCASSLTGVGSNQPQHFGDGTRLSIL.

The rearrangement uses TRBV20-1 and TRBJ1-5, with 9 bases that match TRBD1. In germline, CDR1 is DFQATT, CDR2 SNEGSKA (reference sequence). V was clipped by 2 bases and J by 4 bases; unmatched bases: 6. The CDR3 extends over 15 amino acids. The CDR3 spells CSARFGTGLNQPQHF. In DNA, the CDR3 is TGCAGTGCTAGATTTGGGACAGGGTTAAATCAGCCCCAGCATTTT.

The rearrangement uses TRBV4-2 and TRBJ2-3; possible D gene TRBD2, 7 bases. CDR1 LGHNA and CDR2 YNFKEQ come from the germline V gene. The CDR3 extends over 17 amino acids. Deletions cut 0 bases from V and 5 bases from J, with 18 bases between. This CDR3 reads CASSQDLSGGKGDTQYF. The CDR3 nucleotides read TGTGCCAGCAGCCAAGATCTTTCGGGGGGCAAGGGAGATACGCAGTATTTT.

This clonotype was seen only a few times. The chain uses TRBV29-1 and TRBJ1-5; no firm D call. Germline V lookup: CDR1 SQVTM, CDR2 ANQGSEA. Between the trimmed V and J ends, which lost 7 bases and 4 bases, there was a span of 14 bases. This CDR3 spans 13 amino acids. The CDR3 region has the DNA TGCAGCGCCGAGCAGAGGCAGAATCAGCCCCAGCATTTT. Protein product: CSAEQRQNQPQHF.

The chain is built from TRBV5-4 and TRBJ2-3, with 12 bases aligning to TRBD2. V dropped 4 bases and J dropped 4; count of bases not matched to a gene: 7. The CDR3 runs to 16 residues. CDR1 is SGHNT, CDR2 YYREEE, per germline (reference sequence). For the CDR3, the DNA is TGTGCCAGCAGCGGTGCTAGCGGGGGGGTAGCAGATACGCAGTATTTT. It encodes CASSGASGGVADTQYF.

V and J are TRBV6-6 and TRBJ2-4; TRBD1 matches 8 bases. Germline V gene lookup returns CDR1 MNHNY and CDR2 SVGAGI (reference sequence). V was pared by 6 bases and J by 3 bases, with 10 bases of the junction left unmatched. The CDR3 runs 16 residues. The CDR3 coding sequence is TGTGCCAGCAGGGACAGGGCCGGGTTAGTCAAAAACATTCAGTACTTC. Translated, it gives CASRDRAGLVKNIQYF.

The chain employs TRBV7-3 and TRBJ2-5; no definite D call. Germline CDR1 reads SGHTA; CDR2 reads FQGTGA. The CDR3 has 13 residues. V was shortened by 5 bases and J by 4 bases, with 11 bases between the two germline ends. The CDR3 loop reads CASSRAFRETQYF. The DNA of the CDR3 is TGTGCCAGCAGCCGGGCCTTTCGAGAGACCCAGTACTTC.

At least ten counts were recorded for this clonotype. The gene calls are TRBV5-1 and TRBJ1-2; possibly TRBD1 for D (5 bases). V gave up 0 bases and J gave up 5 bases, with 8 bases separating them. CDR3 size: 13 residues. CDR1 and CDR2 (germline): SGHRS, YFSETQ. Here the CDR3 reads CASSLAGGYGYTF. In DNA form, the CDR3 reads TGCGCCAGCAGCTTGGCCGGGGGATATGGCTACACCTTC.

This chain links TRBV18 with TRBJ2-7; 7 bases line up with TRBD2. Trimming took 5 bases from V and 2 from J; bases not matched to a gene: 9. Germline V gene lookup returns CDR1 KGHSH and CDR2 LQKENI. CDR3 size: 15 residues. This chain's CDR3 is CASSASGTTTYEQYF. The CDR3 DNA reads as TGTGCCAGCTCAGCGAGCGGGACTACGACCTACGAGCAGTACTTC.

This sequence joins TRBV20-1 and TRBJ2-7; 12 positions match TRBD1. The CDR3 consists of 15 residues. V lost 3 bases and J lost 5; bases outside the gene matches: 8. CDR1 and CDR2 (germline): DFQATT, SNEGSKA (reference sequence). Here the CDR3 reads CSASFVGQGAHEQYV. The CDR3 nucleotides are TGCAGTGCTAGTTTTGTGGGACAGGGGGCCCACGAGCAGTACGTC.

This clonotype was detected only a few times. V and J are TRBV29-1 and TRBJ2-5, with no clear D. This CDR3 contains 14 residues. The V gene's germline CDR1 is SQVTM and CDR2 ANQGSEA. Between the trimmed V and J ends, which lost 1 base and 4 bases, there was a span of 13 bases. CDR3 coding DNA: TGCAGCGTTGAAGGATTGGGTAGCCGAGAGACCCAGTACTTC. Amino acid sequence: CSVEGLGSRETQYF.

In its sample, this clonotype was seen a few times. V gene TRBV6-5 combines with J gene TRBJ2-7, with TRBD1 identical over 8 bases. The CDR3 contains 14 residues. Germline V gene data show CDR1 as MNHEY and CDR2 as SVGAGI. J lost 2 bases, V lost 5 bases, and 5 bases had no gene match. This CDR3 is CASSRQGLTYEQYF. The CDR3, as DNA: TGTGCCAGCAGTCGACAGGGGCTAACCTACGAGCAGTACTTC.

The table lists this clonotype with a few counts. The chain combines TRBV20-1 with TRBJ2-7; no firm D call. V was pared by 5 bases and J by 7 bases, with 15 bases between. There are 12 residues in the CDR3. The germline V gene encodes CDR1 DFQATT and CDR2 SNEGSKA (reference sequence). The CDR3 spells CSASWVKGEQYF. In DNA, the CDR3 is TGCAGTGCTTCCTGGGTGAAAGGGGAGCAGTACTTC.

This clonotype was seen a handful of times. The CDR3 reads CSARSYSGTGGEQYF. The CDR3 DNA follows: TGCAGTGCTAGGTCATACTCCGGGACAGGGGGCGAGCAGTACTTC. J is TRBJ2-7 and V is TRBV20-1; 11 bases are a match to TRBD1. V gave up 3 bases and J gave up 6 bases; unmatched junction bases: 10. Germline CDR1 DFQATT, CDR2 SNEGSKA (reference sequence). The CDR3 spans 15 residues.

In the case of this clonotype: One end of the junction varies from germline; a read error may be responsible. The rearrangement links TRBV10-1 to TRBJ2-1; TRBD2 might be the D (6 bases). CDR1 and CDR2 from the germline V gene are WNHNN and SYGVQD (reference sequence). The CDR3 contains 12 residues. CDR3 bases: TGCGCCGGCAGTGAGACCGGGAGAAAGCAGTTCTTC. This encodes CAGSETGRKQFF.

The chain joins TRBV28 to TRBJ1-1; unclear D gene. This CDR3 has 12 amino acids. Per germline, CDR1 MDHEN and CDR2 SYDVKM. V lost 4 bases to trimming and J lost 3 bases, with 6 bases between them. CDR3 sequence reads: CASSSQDTEAFF. The CDR3 DNA reads as TGTGCCAGCAGTTCCCAGGACACTGAAGCTTTCTTT.

This clonotype was observed a handful of times. This chain uses TRBV29-1 with TRBJ2-3; 12 nucleotides match TRBD2. The CDR3 length is 13 residues. Trimming took 6 bases from V and 7 from J; bases not matched to a gene: 5. Germline CDR1 and CDR2: SQVTM and ANQGSEA. The CDR3 DNA is TGCAGCGTAGGACTAGCGGGGATATATACGCAGTATTTT. It specifies CSVGLAGIYTQYF.

The chain couples TRBV20-1 to TRBJ2-1, with D unresolved. Trimming shortened V by 6 bases and J by 0 bases, and 15 bases separated the two germline ends. The CDR3 is 15 residues long. Per the germline V gene, CDR1 is DFQATT and CDR2 is SNEGSKA (reference sequence). The CDR3 sequence is CSAPRLSSSYNEQFF. CDR3 nucleotides: TGCAGTGCCCCACGACTGTCTAGCTCCTACAATGAGCAGTTCTTC.